This is a list of T cell receptor beta chains from one sample in a study of control samples from healthy donors and cancer patients. Sequenced by immunoSEQ multiplex PCR; TCRdb stores in-frame clones only, minus some. The sample yields 90,000 to 110,000 clones, 75% to 90% seen once. Sequencing was carried out using blood. These receptors were taken from a woman aged 45-60 years in good health. The CDR3 runs from the conserved cysteine through the conserved F or W. Fields, in order: D gene, clone size, V gene, J gene, CDR3 DNA, CDR3 protein. The D gene is left open where the match is weak. Clone size appears in some rows only: once, few, many, or a class for an expanded clone.

D: .; size: .; V: TRBV5-6; J: TRBJ1-1; DNA: TGTGCCAGCAGCTTCTTACAGGTTAACACTGAAGCTTTCTTT; CDR3: CASSFLQVNTEAFF
D: .; size: .; V: TRBV7-9; J: TRBJ1-6; DNA: TGTGCCCTACAGGGTAATAATTCACCCCTCCACTTT; CDR3: CALQGNNSPLHF
D: .; size: .; V: TRBV19; J: TRBJ1-2; DNA: TGTGCCAGTACCTCCAGAGAATTCTATGGCTACACCTTC; CDR3: CASTSREFYGYTF
D: .; size: few; V: TRBV6-2/TRBV6-3; J: TRBJ2-3; DNA: TGTGCCAGCAGTCCCTTAGCGTCAGATACGCAGTATTTT; CDR3: CASSPLASDTQYF
D: .; size: .; V: TRBV29-1; J: TRBJ1-2; DNA: TGCAGCGTGCACAATGAGGGACGGCGGACCTTC; CDR3: CSVHNEGRRTF
D: .; size: .; V: TRBV25-1; J: TRBJ1-2; DNA: TGTGCCAGCAGTGAGTCCGGGGGGCCTAACTATGGCTACACCTTC; CDR3: CASSESGGPNYGYTF
D: TRBD2; size: .; V: TRBV24-1; J: TRBJ2-2; DNA: TGTGCCACCGGACTAGCGGGACGGAACACCGGGGAGCTGTTTTTT; CDR3: CATGLAGRNTGELFF
D: TRBD2; size: .; V: TRBV19; J: TRBJ2-2; DNA: TGTGCCAGTAGGAGGGGCGGGGGGCCCGGGGAGCTGTTTTTT; CDR3: CASRRGGGPGELFF
D: .; size: .; V: TRBV2; J: TRBJ2-1; DNA: TGTGCCAGCACTGGATCCTACAATGAGCAGTTCTTC; CDR3: CASTGSYNEQFF
D: TRBD1; size: few; V: TRBV15; J: TRBJ1-6; DNA: TGTGCCACCAGCAGAGGAGGACAGGGGGCAATGAATTCACCCCTCCACTTT; CDR3: CATSRGGQGAMNSPLHF
D: TRBD2; size: .; V: TRBV4-3; J: TRBJ2-2; DNA: TGCGCCAGCAGCCAACTCGCAAACGCGGGGGGGCTTGGCACCGGGGAGCTGTTTTTT; CDR3: CASSQLANAGGLGTGELFF
D: TRBD1; size: .; V: TRBV28; J: TRBJ1-5; DNA: TGTGCCAGCAGTACCCTACCCCCGACCTCCTACCGGGACAGCTATAGCCGGGGCAATCAGCCCCAGCATTTT; CDR3: CASSTLPPTSYRDSYSRGNQPQHF
D: .; size: .; V: TRBV4-3; J: TRBJ1-2; DNA: TGCGCCAGCAGCCAAGGGAGGGGGATCTATGGCTACACCTTC; CDR3: CASSQGRGIYGYTF
D: .; size: .; V: TRBV9; J: TRBJ2-2; DNA: TGTGCCAGCAGCCCCAGCCTCAGCGGGGAGCTGTTTTTT; CDR3: CASSPSLSGELFF
D: .; size: .; V: TRBV27; J: TRBJ1-5; DNA: TGTGCCAGCAGTTTAGGTGGGGGGCCAGGAAGCAATCAGCCCCAGCATTTT; CDR3: CASSLGGGPGSNQPQHF
D: .; size: once; V: TRBV6-5; J: TRBJ2-2; DNA: TGTGCCAGCAGTTACCGGAGGGAGCTGTTTTTT; CDR3: CASSYRRELFF
D: .; size: .; V: TRBV5-6; J: TRBJ1-6; DNA: TGTGCCAGCAGCGACGGGCGGGTTTCACCCCTCCACTTT; CDR3: CASSDGRVSPLHF
D: TRBD2; size: .; V: TRBV13; J: TRBJ2-1; DNA: TGTGCCAGCAAGCGGGGGGTCGGTGAGCAGTTCTTC; CDR3: CASKRGVGEQFF
D: TRBD2; size: .; V: TRBV5-1; J: TRBJ2-5; DNA: TGCGCCAGCAGCTTGGTGGCGGGAGCAGAGACCCAGTACTTC; CDR3: CASSLVAGAETQYF